This T cell receptor (beta chain) stems from a study of T cell responses to AZD1222 COVID-19 vaccine. Sequencing used immunoSEQ multiplex PCR; TCRdb keeps in-frame clones, though not all of them. The sample shows 150,000 to 200,000 clones, about 90% of them seen only once. V was cut by 3 bases and J by 3 bases, with 14 bases left in between. Germline CDR1 reads LNHDA; CDR2 reads SQIVND (reference sequence). The CDR3 has 15 residues. On this clone itself: As yet, its antigen is unknown.

Study observations and caveats: Most donors were white British and more were female, and clonal diversity was possibly underestimated.

This receptor was obtained from an adult who received the AZD1222 COVID-19 vaccine. V is TRBV19 and J is TRBJ1-2, with unresolved D. Sequences were derived from peripheral blood, sampled 28 days after the second AZD1222 dose. CDR3 DNA sequence: TGTGCCAGTAGTATTGGGATTGGGCCGTACTATGGCTACACCTTC. This encodes CASSIGIGPYYGYTF.